This T cell receptor (beta chain) was identified in a study of T-cell reconstitution after alpha-beta-depleted transplantation in children. This clonotype was seen more than once but under ten times. Its target is not known. Using unique molecular identifiers, the investigators prepared the TCRbeta library. One entry per CDR3 protein results from TCRdb running MiXCR on the PCR reads. The data show around 500,000 distinct CDR3 sequences, more than 20% seen once. General study points: Among T cells one year after transplant, newly produced cells accounted for most counts and diversity.

The germline CDR1 and CDR2 sequences are DFQATT and SNEGSKA (reference sequence). Germline trimming cut 4 bases from V and 9 bases from J; bases unmatched to any gene: 5. The CDR3 contains 14 residues. The clonotype originates from a boy under three years old who had a stem cell transplant for acute myeloid leukemia, so the T cells may come from the graft donor. The rearrangement links TRBV20-1 to TRBJ2-1, with 14 nucleotides matching TRBD2. The sample here was PBMCs, mostly from graft donor cells, taken 360 days after TCRalphabeta/CD19-depleted stem cell transplant. CDR3 coding DNA: TGCAGTGCTAAAGGGACTAGCGGGGGTCTTGAGCAGTTCTTC. It is translated as CSAKGTSGGLEQFF.